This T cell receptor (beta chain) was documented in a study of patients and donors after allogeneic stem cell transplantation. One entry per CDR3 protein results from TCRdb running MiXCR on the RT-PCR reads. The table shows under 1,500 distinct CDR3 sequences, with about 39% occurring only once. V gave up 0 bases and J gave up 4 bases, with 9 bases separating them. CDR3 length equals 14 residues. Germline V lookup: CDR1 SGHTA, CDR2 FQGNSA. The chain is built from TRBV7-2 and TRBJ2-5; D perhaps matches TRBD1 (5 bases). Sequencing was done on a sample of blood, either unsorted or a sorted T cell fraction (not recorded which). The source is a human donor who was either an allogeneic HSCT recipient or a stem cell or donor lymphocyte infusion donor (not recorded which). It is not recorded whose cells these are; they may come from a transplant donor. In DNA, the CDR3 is TGTGCCAGCAGCTTAGCGGTGGGGCCAGAGACCCAGTACTTC. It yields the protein CASSLAVGPETQYF.